This T cell receptor (beta chain) derives from a study of control samples from healthy donors and cancer patients. The V gene's germline CDR1 is LGHNT and CDR2 FRNRAP. This CDR3 spans 14 amino acids. The germline V and J ends were trimmed by 1 base and 5 bases, with 9 bases remaining between them. Data came from immunoSEQ multiplex PCR; TCRdb stores just in-frame clones and leaves some out. The sample shows 260,000 or so clones, over 75% of them seen only once. Specimen: PBMCs. The sequence was obtained from a woman aged 55-69 years with lung cancer. This rearrangement joins TRBV12-5 to TRBJ1-5; a weak D match, TRBD1 (5 bases). CDR3 sequence (DNA): TGTGCTAGTGGTTTGGGGGACCGACATCAGCCCCAGCATTTT. Encoded protein: CASGLGDRHQPQHF.